This TCR beta chain was observed in a study of blood T cell repertoires in COVID-19. Study-level background: The origin of the acute and convalescent COVID-19 samples was the United States, Italy and Spain. T cells, B-cell-depleted T cells, or PBMCs provided the cDNA or gDNA that served as material.

The assay was immunoSEQ multiplex PCR, and TCRdb's table has in-frame clones only and misses some. This table has about 480,000 clones, about 89% appearing once. Per the germline V gene, CDR1 is LNHDA and CDR2 is SQIVND (reference sequence). CDR3 length: 13 amino acids. Losses at the gene ends were 5 bases for V and 8 bases for J; bases not matched to a gene: 5. During active infection, Seattle patients enrolled and were then monitored through disease. This sequence originates from a woman between 50 and 59 years old with COVID-19, enrolled during active disease. The genes are TRBV19 and TRBJ2-3; 9 bases line up with TRBD2. The specimen was peripheral blood. CDR3 coding DNA: TGTGCCAGTAGTGACATTAGCGGGGGTACGCAGTATTTT. Its translation is CASSDISGGTQYF. Supplemented by reference TRBV19 and TRBJ2-3, the full variable domain reads DGGITQSPKYLFRKEGQNVTLSCEQNLNHDAMYWYRQDPGQGLRLIYYSQIVNDFQKGDIAEGYSVSREKKESFPLTVTSAQKNPTAFYLCASSDISGGTQYFGPGTRLTVL.